This TCR beta chain emerged from a study of Ad26.COV2.S vaccination and SARS-CoV-2 variants. Study background: Donor was one of the participants in the Ad26.COV2.S arm of the COV1001 trial.

Treatment in this sample: 15 to 20 received Ad26.COV2.S at low or high dose, single or two shots; roughly 5 received placebo; per-sample allocation not given. It was on day 63 after the first vaccine or placebo injection that samples were taken. A Boston adult aged 18-55 years was the donor. Germline loops: CDR1 MNHEY, CDR2 SMNVEV (reference sequence). The length of the CDR3 is 14 residues. V lost 8 bases, J lost 7 bases, and 17 bases lay in between. Clones were sequenced by immunoSEQ multiplex PCR, and TCRdb holds only the in-frame ones, with some missing. Among around 310,000 clones, 75% to 90% were seen once, and the ten largest hold around 5%.

The rearrangement links TRBV27 to TRBJ1-4; a possible D gene is TRBD1 (5 bases). The sample was peripheral blood, taken in a trial of Ad26.COV2.S vaccine versus placebo. This clonotype originated in a person between 18 and 59 years old who received the Ad26.COV2.S COVID-19 vaccine or a placebo. In DNA form, the CDR3 reads TGTGCCAGCGGTTCTAGGGGCGAGGGTGAAAAACTGTTTTTT. This codes for CASGSRGEGEKLFF. The entire variable domain, with the rest obtained from reference TRBV27 and TRBJ1-4, is as follows: EAQVTQNPRYLITVTGKKLTVTCSQNMNHEYMSWYRQDPGLGLRQIYYSMNVEVTDKGDVPEGYKVSRKEKRNFPLILESPSPNQTSLYFCASGSRGEGEKLFFGSGTQLSVL.